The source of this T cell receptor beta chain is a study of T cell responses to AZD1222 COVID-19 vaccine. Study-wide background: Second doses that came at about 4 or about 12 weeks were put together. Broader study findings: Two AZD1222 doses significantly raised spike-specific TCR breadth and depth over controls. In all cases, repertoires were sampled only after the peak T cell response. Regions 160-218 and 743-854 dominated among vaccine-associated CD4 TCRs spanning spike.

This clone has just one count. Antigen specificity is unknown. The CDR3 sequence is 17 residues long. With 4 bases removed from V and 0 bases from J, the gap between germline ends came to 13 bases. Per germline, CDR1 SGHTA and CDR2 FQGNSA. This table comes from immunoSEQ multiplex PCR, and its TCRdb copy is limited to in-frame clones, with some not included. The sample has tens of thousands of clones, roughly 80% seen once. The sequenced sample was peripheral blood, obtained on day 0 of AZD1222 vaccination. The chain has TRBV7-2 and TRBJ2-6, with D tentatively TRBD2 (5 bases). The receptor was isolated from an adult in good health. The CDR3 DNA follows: TGTGCCAGCAGCTCCCGGACTGACAACTCTGGGGCCAACGTCCTGACTTTC. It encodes CASSSRTDNSGANVLTF.